The source of this T cell receptor beta chain is a study of Graves' ophthalmopathy and Graves' hyperthyroidism. The CDR3 consists of 15 residues. V dropped 6 bases and J dropped 0; count of bases not matched to a gene: 5. Per germline, CDR1 MNHNS and CDR2 SASEGT. Ten or more counts support this clonotype. RNA transcripts yielded amplified TCR beta CDR3 regions. HTBI primers served in a first-round RT-PCR, which a second-round multiplex PCR followed. One entry per CDR3 protein, called by TCRdb with MiXCR from the multiplex PCR reads. Among 500,000 to 700,000 distinct CDR3 sequences listed, approximately 21% were seen once. Establishment of the diagnosis relied upon clinical symptoms, serum thyroxine, TRAb, thyroid ultrasound and orbital computed tomography.

The TCR sequence derives from a woman in her late teens or twenties with stable Graves' hyperthyroidism. Some clones in this sample may be carry-over from other donors' samples. The gene calls are TRBV6-1 and TRBJ1-3; 7 nucleotides line up with TRBD1. Sequencing was done on a sample of peripheral blood. The CDR3 DNA follows: TGTGCCAGCAGAGGGGACAGAACCTCTGGAAACACCATATATTTT. This gives the protein CASRGDRTSGNTIYF.